What follows are 20 T cell receptor beta chains derived from one specimen sequenced in a study of identical twins. TCRdb used MiXCR to reprocess the 5' RACE reads, holding one entry per CDR3 protein. The sample has 240,000 or so distinct CDR3 sequences, over 9.5% seen once; the top ten hold 9% to 10%. The sequenced sample was memory T cells sorted from blood. The receptors originated from a man between 50 and 59 years old in good health.

The chain carries TRBV11-2 and TRBJ2-7; 7 nucleotides match TRBD1. The CDR3 is made up of 15 amino acids. Trimming removed 5 bases from V and 1 base from J; junction bases left unmatched: 8. CDR1 and CDR2 from the germline V gene are SGHAT and FQNNGV. CDR3 sequence reads: CASSPSPGGSYEQYF. The CDR3 region has the DNA TGTGCCAGCAGCCCTAGCCCAGGGGGATCCTACGAGCAGTACTTC.

The genes are TRBV4-1 and TRBJ1-5, with D maybe TRBD1 (6 bases). Trimming cost V 4 bases and J 7 bases, with 20 bases left between them. CDR1 is MGHRA, CDR2 YSYEKL, per germline. The CDR3 runs to 16 residues. The CDR3 is CASSLFGGGQGQPQHF. CDR3 sequence (DNA): TGCGCCAGCAGCCTATTTGGTGGGGGGCAAGGGCAGCCCCAGCATTTT.

The chain links TRBV29-1 to TRBJ2-2, with TRBD1 identical over 11 bases. V shed 3 bases, J shed 6 bases, and the junction held 3 bases outside the gene matches. The CDR3 has 14 residues. The germline V gene has CDR1 SQVTM and CDR2 ANQGSEA. CDR3 residues: CSVDRTGGSGELFF. The CDR3, as DNA: TGCAGCGTTGATAGGACAGGGGGCTCCGGGGAGCTGTTTTTT.

This clonotype was detected many times. The rearrangement links TRBV5-1 to TRBJ2-1; D is uncertain. CDR1 is SGHRS and CDR2 is YFSETQ in the germline V gene. Deletions cut 1 base from V and 3 bases from J, with 8 bases between. The CDR3 is 14 residues long. The CDR3, as DNA: TGCGCCAGCAGCTTGTCCGCCAACTACAATGAGCAGTTCTTC. Protein product: CASSLSANYNEQFF.

In its sample, this clonotype was seen a few times. The chain carries TRBV27 and TRBJ2-7; TRBD2 is a possible D gene (5 bases). The CDR3 contains 15 residues. Looked up from germline, CDR1 is MNHEY and CDR2 is SMNVEV (reference sequence). Trimming shortened V by 0 bases and J by 3 bases, and 12 bases separated the two germline ends. CDR3 protein: CASSLSNSVNYEQYF. The CDR3 DNA is TGTGCCAGCAGTTTATCGAATAGCGTCAACTACGAGCAGTACTTC.

This clonotype has at least ten counts. The genes are TRBV11-3 and TRBJ2-5, with a weak D call TRBD2 (5 bases). The germline gives CDR1 SGHNT, CDR2 YENEEA. The CDR3 has 13 residues. Trimming took 3 bases from V and 3 from J, leaving 8 bases between them. Written as DNA, the CDR3 is TGTGCCAGCAGCTTCGACGGGGAAGAGACCCAGTACTTC. The encoded protein is CASSFDGEETQYF. Full variable domain (missing parts from reference TRBV11-3 and TRBJ2-5): EAGVVQSPRYKIIEKKQPVAFWCNPISGHNTLYWYLQNLGQGPELLIRYENEEAVDDSQLPKDRFSAERLKGVDSTLKIQPAELGDSAVYLCASSFDGEETQYFGPGTRLLVL.

This clonotype has just a few counts. The J gene is TRBJ2-5, the V gene TRBV19, with 8 bases identical to TRBD1. The CDR3 covers 15 residues. Germline V gene lookup returns CDR1 LNHDA and CDR2 SQIVND (reference sequence). With V trimmed by 1 base and J by 4 bases, 5 bases remained unmatched. CDR3: CASSIVGRGRETQYF. Here the CDR3 DNA reads TGTGCCAGTAGTATAGTCGGCAGGGGGCGAGAGACCCAGTACTTC.

The chain joins TRBV4-3 to TRBJ1-2; D is ambiguous. This CDR3 region has 15 residues. Germline-derived CDR1 and CDR2 are LGHNA and YSLEER. With 1 base removed from V and 0 bases from J, the gap between germline ends came to 9 bases. The chain's CDR3 is CASSQGLYSNYGYTF. CDR3 sequence (DNA): TGCGCCAGCAGCCAAGGACTATATTCTAACTATGGCTACACCTTC.

This clonotype was observed at least ten times. The J gene is TRBJ2-1, the V gene TRBV7-9; 8 positions agree with TRBD1. CDR1 and CDR2 (germline): SEHNR, FQNEAQ (reference sequence). The V segment lost 3 bases and the J segment 3 bases; nucleotides outside the gene matches: 4. The CDR3 has 15 residues. This CDR3 is CASSFLGQGYNEQFF. CDR3 in DNA: TGTGCCAGCAGCTTCCTCGGACAGGGCTACAATGAGCAGTTCTTC.

The rearrangement links TRBV3-1 to TRBJ2-5; weak D call: TRBD1 (5 bases). Trimming removed 1 base from V and 4 bases from J, with 13 bases in between. The CDR3 spans 15 residues. CDR1 is LGHDT and CDR2 is YNNKEL in the germline V gene (reference sequence). The CDR3 sequence: CASSQAAGFGETQYF. CDR3 sequence (DNA): TGTGCCAGCAGCCAAGCGGCAGGGTTCGGAGAGACCCAGTACTTC.

The genes are TRBV12-3 or TRBV12-4 and TRBJ2-5; TRBD2 matches at 8 bases. The CDR3 is 15 amino acids. J gave up 5 bases and V 4 bases, and 9 bases lay outside the gene matches. The CDR3 loop reads CASSSGGRFGETQYF. The CDR3, as DNA: TGTGCCAGCAGTTCGGGGGGGCGCTTCGGGGAGACCCAGTACTTC.

This clonotype was found many times. V usage is TRBV19 and J usage is TRBJ2-1; 12 nucleotides agree with TRBD2. The CDR3 contains 14 residues. The V and J ends lost 10 bases and 10 bases, in that order; junction bases with no gene match: 11. Germline loops: CDR1 LNHDA, CDR2 SQIVND (reference sequence). The CDR3 nucleotides are TGTGCCACCGCAAGACTAGCGGGAGTGGACGAGCAGTTCTTC. Amino acids: CATARLAGVDEQFF. The full variable domain, in which reference TRBV19 and TRBJ2-1 provide the parts outside the CDR3, is DGGITQSPKYLFRKEGQNVTLSCEQNLNHDAMYWYRQDPGQGLRLIYYSQIVNDFQKGDIAEGYSVSREKKESFPLTVTSAQKNPTAFYLCATARLAGVDEQFFGPGTRLTVL.

This clonotype was seen at least ten times. The CDR3 sequence is CASSLDDDRAYEQYF. For the CDR3, the DNA is TGCGCCAGCAGCCTGGATGATGACAGGGCCTACGAGCAGTACTTC. The J gene is TRBJ2-7, the V gene TRBV4-3; 7 bases match TRBD1. The length of the CDR3 is 15 residues. CDR1 is LGHNA, CDR2 YSLEER, per germline. The trim removed 4 bases at V and 2 bases at J, leaving 8 bases unmatched.

Ten or more counts support this clonotype. The chain combines TRBV4-1 with TRBJ2-4; the D is unclear. V lost 1 base and J 0 bases, leaving 7 bases between the germline ends. In germline, CDR1 is MGHRA, CDR2 YSYEKL. This CDR3 has 15 residues. The CDR3 loop reads CASSQVDLAKNIQYF. CDR3 sequence (DNA): TGCGCCAGCAGCCAAGTCGACCTAGCCAAAAACATTCAGTACTTC.

This clonotype was picked up many times. The genes are TRBV4-1 and TRBJ1-3, with D unresolved. Deletions cut 2 bases from V and 0 bases from J, with 8 bases between. The germline V gene has CDR1 MGHRA and CDR2 YSYEKL. The CDR3 covers 15 residues. The CDR3 nucleotides are TGCGCCAGCAGCCAAACTTACCCCTCTGGAAACACCATATATTTT. Amino acids: CASSQTYPSGNTIYF.

With regard to this clonotype: This may come from a read error, since a much larger clone is one base off. The genes are TRBV24-1 and TRBJ1-1; D gene ambiguous. Germline V gives CDR1 KGHDR, CDR2 SFDVKD. CDR3 length equals 13 residues. This CDR3 is CATSDLWNTEALF. The CDR3 DNA is TGTGCCACCAGTGATCTATGGAACACTGAAGCTCTCTTT.

The chain is built from TRBV7-9 and TRBJ2-7; unclear D gene. Germline values: CDR1 SEHNR, CDR2 FQNEAQ (reference sequence). The CDR3 runs 13 residues. Between the trimmed V and J ends, which lost 8 bases and 3 bases, there was a span of 14 bases. The CDR3 loop reads CASSIGLNYEQYF. The CDR3 nucleotides read TGTGCCAGCTCAATAGGCCTTAACTACGAGCAGTACTTC.

The rearrangement uses TRBV12-5 and TRBJ1-1, with 8 bases identical to TRBD1. The CDR3 spans 15 residues. The V and J ends lost 4 bases and 10 bases, in that order; junction bases with no gene match: 14. The germline gives CDR1 LGHNT, CDR2 FRNRAP. CDR3 DNA sequence: TGTGCTAGTGGTTCTGTGTGGACAGGGTCTTCCTCAGCTTTCTTT. This translates into CASGSVWTGSSSAFF.

This clonotype was seen at least ten times. The chain recombines TRBV5-5 with TRBJ1-2; D might be TRBD1 (6 bases). Germline CDR1 is SGHKS and CDR2 is YYEKEE (reference sequence). V lost 4 bases and J lost 3, with 10 bases in between. CDR3 size: 13 residues. The CDR3 loop reads CASSTSGDYGYTF. Here the CDR3 DNA reads TGTGCCAGCAGCACATCAGGGGACTATGGCTACACCTTC.

This chain joins TRBV5-5 and TRBJ2-3; weak D call: TRBD1 (6 bases). Per germline, CDR1 SGHKS and CDR2 YYEKEE (reference sequence). With 4 bases removed from V and 3 bases from J, the gap between germline ends came to 15 bases. The CDR3 contains 15 residues. The CDR3 coding sequence is TGTGCCAGCAGCGTACAGGGTACTTTTACAGATACGCAGTATTTT. Residues: CASSVQGTFTDTQYF.